This is a list of T cell receptor beta chains from one sample in a study of cytomegalovirus exposure and HLA in healthy donors. TCRdb's table, derived via immunoSEQ multiplex PCR, lists solely in-frame clones and lacks some. The table shows 250,000 to 350,000 clones, with approximately 88% occurring only once. What was sequenced was PBMCs. The receptors originated from a man between 25 and 39 years old in good health and CMV-seronegative. Both conserved end residues are part of each CDR3. D genes are given only for firm matches. Size values are once, few and many counts, or a class for expanded clones, and some rows have none.

J	size	D	V	length	CDR3	DNA
TRBJ2-3	once	-	TRBV19	15	CASSIAGRSTDTQYF	TGTGCCAGTAGTATTGCGGGGCGCAGCACAGATACGCAGTATTTT
TRBJ2-1	-	-	TRBV1	15	CTGPYTGQTDNEQFF	TGCACGGGGCCTTACACCGGACAGACTGACAATGAGCAGTTCTTC
TRBJ2-7	-	-	TRBV10-2	13	CASSEGDTYEQYF	TGCGCCAGCAGTGAGGGAGATACCTACGAGCAGTACTTC
TRBJ1-2	once	-	TRBV5-1	15	CASSLEAGPNYGYTF	TGCGCCAGCAGCTTGGAGGCAGGGCCTAACTATGGCTACACCTTC
TRBJ1-2	-	TRBD1	TRBV9	15	CASSAIKGQGEGYTF	TGTGCCAGCAGCGCTATAAAAGGACAGGGAGAAGGCTACACCTTC
TRBJ1-4	-	-	TRBV6-4	15	CASSVPTATNEKLFF	TGTGCCAGCAGTGTTCCCACAGCAACTAATGAAAAACTGTTTTTT
TRBJ2-7	few	-	TRBV9	14	CASNVQGSGYEQYF	TGTGCCAGCAACGTACAGGGTTCCGGTTACGAGCAGTACTTC
TRBJ1-1	-	-	TRBV5-4	16	CASSTGQPPGDTEAFF	TGTGCCAGCAGCACCGGGCAGCCACCGGGGGACACTGAAGCTTTCTTT
TRBJ1-6	once	-	TRBV7-9	16	CASSLEGGLDNSPLHF	TGTGCCAGCAGCTTGGAAGGGGGTCTGGATAATTCACCCCTCCACTTT
TRBJ2-7	-	-	TRBV2	14	CASMGMTGRYEQYF	TGTGCCAGCATGGGTATGACAGGGAGGTACGAGCAGTACTTC
TRBJ1-2	-	TRBD1	TRBV5-8	14	CASSLLTGGYGYTF	TGTGCCAGCAGCCTTTTGACAGGGGGCTATGGCTACACCTTC
TRBJ1-6	once	-	TRBV19	14	CASSMYTYNSPLHF	TGTGCCAGTAGTATGTATACCTATAATTCACCCCTCCACTTT
TRBJ1-3	-	-	TRBV5-1	17	CASSSGVPLETGNTIYF	TGCGCCAGCAGCTCGGGGGTCCCTTTGGAAACTGGAAACACCATATATTTT
TRBJ1-2	-	-	TRBV7-9	13	CASSFITAGGYTF	TGTGCCAGCAGCTTCATAACTGCAGGTGGCTACACCTTC
TRBJ1-4	-	TRBD1	TRBV19	15	CASSPMDRVGEKLFF	TGTGCCAGTAGTCCGATGGACAGGGTTGGTGAAAAACTGTTTTTT
TRBJ2-2	-	-	TRBV5-1	16	CASSLAITTNTGELFF	TGCGCCAGCAGCTTGGCCATAACTACCAACACCGGGGAGCTGTTTTTT
TRBJ1-5	-	TRBD1	TRBV6-1	17	CASSGKDRAHSNQPQHF	TGTGCCAGCAGTGGCAAGGACAGGGCTCATAGCAATCAGCCCCAGCATTTT
TRBJ2-2	once	-	TRBV6-6	13	CASRVSGGGELFF	TGTGCCAGCCGGGTTTCCGGTGGCGGGGAGCTGTTTTTT
TRBJ1-1	-	TRBD1	TRBV12-5	15	CASGSKTGMGTEAFF	TGTGCTAGTGGTTCCAAGACAGGGATGGGCACTGAAGCTTTCTTT
TRBJ2-2	-	-	TRBV29-1	14	CSVVGDRNTGELFF	TGCAGCGTTGTAGGTGACAGGAACACCGGGGAGCTGTTTTTT
TRBJ2-4	-	-	TRBV6-1	19	CASSEEGNRWSSAKNIQYF	TGTGCCAGCAGTGAAGAGGGGAACAGGTGGTCCAGTGCAAAAAACATTCAGTACTTC